Listed below are T cell receptor beta chains from one sample, sequenced in a study of cytomegalovirus exposure and HLA in healthy donors. Clones were read by immunoSEQ multiplex PCR, and TCRdb kept only the in-frame ones, dropping some. The sample includes 150,000 to 180,000 clones, roughly 90% seen only once; the top ten take 20% to 25%. Sequenced input: PBMCs. These receptors were collected from a man in his late teens or twenties in good health and CMV-seropositive. Each CDR3 is given with its conserved first and last residue. Fields, in order: clone size, J gene, D gene, V gene, CDR3 protein, CDR3 DNA. The D gene is left open where the match is weak. The size field is filled for only some rows; it gives once, few, many or a size class.

abundance: .; j_gene: TRBJ2-7; d_gene: TRBD2; v_gene: TRBV19; CDR3aa: CASSLASGISSYEQYF; CDR3nt: TGTGCCAGTAGTTTGGCTAGCGGGATCAGCTCCTACGAGCAGTACTTC
abundance: .; j_gene: TRBJ2-2; d_gene: TRBD1; v_gene: TRBV4-3; CDR3aa: CASSQGTGNTGELFF; CDR3nt: TGCGCCAGCAGCCAAGGGACAGGGAACACCGGGGAGCTGTTTTTT
abundance: .; j_gene: TRBJ2-6; d_gene: TRBD1; v_gene: TRBV19; CDR3aa: CASSTGTGTSGANVLTF; CDR3nt: TGTGCCAGTAGTACCGGGACAGGGACCTCTGGGGCCAACGTCCTGACTTTC
abundance: .; j_gene: TRBJ2-5; d_gene: TRBD2; v_gene: TRBV18; CDR3aa: CASSRAGGPETQYF; CDR3nt: TGTGCCAGCTCACGAGCGGGAGGGCCGGAGACCCAGTACTTC
abundance: .; j_gene: TRBJ2-7; d_gene: .; v_gene: TRBV29-1; CDR3aa: CSASGGQERYEQYF; CDR3nt: TGCAGCGCTTCCGGAGGGCAGGAGAGATACGAGCAGTACTTC
abundance: .; j_gene: TRBJ2-3; d_gene: TRBD2; v_gene: TRBV13; CDR3aa: CASSLRTGGGSARGDTQYF; CDR3nt: TGTGCCAGCAGCTTGCGAACGGGCGGGGGGTCCGCGCGGGGAGATACGCAGTATTTT
abundance: .; j_gene: TRBJ2-7; d_gene: TRBD1; v_gene: TRBV5-1; CDR3aa: CASSRYRGDSSYEQYF; CDR3nt: TGCGCCAGCAGCCGCTACAGGGGCGATAGCTCCTACGAGCAGTACTTC
abundance: .; j_gene: TRBJ2-1; d_gene: TRBD1; v_gene: TRBV5-4; CDR3aa: CASSTRTGTRGEQFF; CDR3nt: TGTGCCAGCAGCACTCGGACAGGTACCCGGGGTGAGCAGTTCTTC
abundance: .; j_gene: TRBJ2-1; d_gene: .; v_gene: TRBV7-3; CDR3aa: CASSKSSSSYNEQFF; CDR3nt: TGTGCCAGCAGCAAGTCCTCTAGCTCCTACAATGAGCAGTTCTTC
abundance: .; j_gene: TRBJ2-1; d_gene: TRBD2; v_gene: TRBV6-6; CDR3aa: CASSYEREGRDEQFF; CDR3nt: TGTGCCAGCAGTTACGAGCGGGAGGGCCGCGATGAGCAGTTCTTC
abundance: .; j_gene: TRBJ2-5; d_gene: TRBD1; v_gene: TRBV7-2; CDR3aa: CASSFNTGTGNF; CDR3nt: TGTGCCAGCAGCTTTAACACCGGGACAGGGAACTTC
abundance: .; j_gene: TRBJ2-4; d_gene: TRBD1; v_gene: TRBV19; CDR3aa: CASSARGTKNIQYF; CDR3nt: TGTGCCAGTAGTGCCAGGGGGACCAAAAACATTCAGTACTTC
abundance: .; j_gene: TRBJ1-2; d_gene: .; v_gene: TRBV23-1; CDR3aa: CASSVVGAGYTF; CDR3nt: TGCGCCAGCTCAGTCGTGGGGGCGGGCTACACCTTC
abundance: .; j_gene: TRBJ2-1; d_gene: TRBD2; v_gene: TRBV14; CDR3aa: CASSLLAGGHNEQFF; CDR3nt: TGTGCCAGCAGCCTTTTAGCGGGAGGCCACAATGAGCAGTTCTTC
abundance: .; j_gene: TRBJ2-7; d_gene: TRBD1; v_gene: TRBV30; CDR3aa: CAWSRGTGGRYEQYF; CDR3nt: TGTGCCTGGAGCCGTGGGACAGGGGGTAGGTACGAGCAGTACTTC
abundance: .; j_gene: TRBJ2-5; d_gene: .; v_gene: TRBV7-3; CDR3aa: CASSLASEETQYF; CDR3nt: TGTGCCAGCAGCTTGGCTAGCGAAGAGACCCAGTACTTC
abundance: once; j_gene: TRBJ2-7; d_gene: .; v_gene: TRBV5-1; CDR3aa: CASSPRPQGTVGREQYF; CDR3nt: TGCGCCAGCAGCCCGAGACCACAGGGGACTGTGGGTCGAGAGCAGTACTTC
abundance: .; j_gene: TRBJ2-7; d_gene: TRBD1; v_gene: TRBV18; CDR3aa: CASSPISGQGALERQYF; CDR3nt: TGTGCCAGCTCACCTATTTCAGGACAGGGGGCTCTCGAGCGGCAGTACTTC
abundance: .; j_gene: TRBJ1-1; d_gene: .; v_gene: TRBV4-1; CDR3aa: CASSQAPRVDTEAFF; CDR3nt: TGCGCCAGCAGCCAAGCCCCCCGGGTAGACACTGAAGCTTTCTTT
abundance: once; j_gene: TRBJ1-4; d_gene: .; v_gene: TRBV9; CDR3aa: CASSVRGRTNEKLFF; CDR3nt: TGTGCCAGCAGCGTACGGGGGAGGACTAATGAAAAACTGTTTTTT
abundance: .; j_gene: TRBJ2-1; d_gene: TRBD2; v_gene: TRBV19; CDR3aa: CASTMTSGRALNEQFF; CDR3nt: TGTGCCAGCACGATGACTAGCGGGAGGGCCTTAAATGAGCAGTTCTTC